This T cell receptor beta chain emerged from a study of blood T cell repertoires in COVID-19 (dated by TCRdb to 2019 to 2021). Regarding the complete study: Samples from collaborators originated in the United States, Italy and Spain and spanned both the acute and convalescent phases of COVID-19. The material from the prospective study consisted of cDNA or gDNA derived from T cells, B-cell-depleted T cells, or PBMCs. Deeply sampled blood TCRbeta repertoires from subjects exposed to, actively infected with, or recovered from COVID-19 were included in the dataset. A freely available public database, intended as a resource for researchers studying the immune response to SARS-CoV-2, is where the repertoires were released. Samples came from the ongoing ImmuneRACE study (first 160 participants) plus 1,254 subjects from 6 global collaborators. A de-identified subject ID, COVID-19 status, age in years and sex were almost always included in the sample metadata. Where available, HLA class I and class II types were obtained from metadata supplied by the sample provider rather than from assay-based typing. Study-wide conclusions, independent of this receptor: The quantity of clinical and demographic metadata differed by source and by participant and was supplied without curation.

The collaborating institutions used their own protocols to collect whole blood in K2EDTA tubes. Collaborator samples were shipped for TCRbeta analysis as frozen whole blood, isolated PBMCs, or DNA extracted from either sample type. As regards this clone: It lacks a known antigen. The sample holds no much larger clone one base away, and base qualities are not on file.

TCRbeta CDR3 regions were amplified from genomic DNA using the immunoSEQ Assay, a bias-controlled multiplex PCR. The source study handled its data this way. Within the assay, amplification of reference gene primers was used to estimate how many nucleated cells each sample contained. Sequence reads were collapsed and filtered to measure the absolute abundance of every unique TCRbeta CDR3 rearrangement. For each sample, productive Simpson clonality was calculated as the square root of Simpson's diversity index across productive rearrangements. TCRdb carries this immuneACCESS record with in-frame sequences only. Its versions omit some clonotypes, under half of them owing to an unresolved V gene in the studies checked, with the rest unexplained. The DNA gave D and trimming, while V, J and clone size come from that table. The sample records about 130,000 clones, 88% of which are singletons. The ten largest make up about a tenth of the sample.

The germline V gene encodes CDR1 LNHNV and CDR2 YYDKDF (reference sequence). Trimming takes 4 bases from V and 5 bases from J, and the germline ends sit 8 bases apart. Including the terminal cysteine and phenylalanine, the CDR3 comprises 12 residues. The kept DNA is CDR3 alone, 36 bases in frame from the first base. The sequence derives from a man aged 50 to 59 with acute or convalescent COVID-19. Sample: peripheral blood. In this chain, TRBV15 is recombined with TRBJ1-2; the D gene is not confidently resolved. The CDR3 has the sequence CATSNLDYGYTF. The nucleotide sequence reads as follows: TGTGCCACCAGCAATCTAGATTATGGCTACACCTTC.